The 24 T cell receptor beta chains given below trace back to one sample, sequenced in a study of control samples from healthy donors and cancer patients. Profiled with immunoSEQ multiplex PCR; TCRdb holds only in-frame clones, not every one. The table shows some 90,000 clones, with approximately 90% occurring only once. The material sequenced was blood. Every receptor here comes from a woman younger than 45 in good health.

This chain uses TRBV6-5 with TRBJ2-2; 7 nucleotides align to TRBD1. The V gene end was trimmed by 5 bases and the J gene end by 1 base; junction bases not matched to a gene: 4. Per the germline V gene, CDR1 is MNHEY and CDR2 is SVGAGI. CDR3 length equals 15 residues. For the CDR3, the DNA is TGTGCCAGCAGTAGGAGGACAGGGAACACCGGGGAGCTGTTTTTT. It translates to CASSRRTGNTGELFF.

V is TRBV29-1 and J is TRBJ1-2; D is possibly TRBD1 (5 bases). V shed 7 bases and J shed 2 bases, with 14 bases lying between them. The CDR3 is 13 residues long. CDR1 is SQVTM and CDR2 is ANQGSEA in the germline V gene. The CDR3 DNA sequence: TGCAGCGGGCTAGGAGGGGACAACTATGGCTACACCTTC. Translated, it gives CSGLGGDNYGYTF.

The chain links TRBV5-1 to TRBJ1-1, with 7 positions matching TRBD1. Germline CDR1 SGHRS, CDR2 YFSETQ. The CDR3 consists of 14 residues. The V segment lost 6 bases and the J segment 1 base; nucleotides outside the gene matches: 6. The CDR3, as DNA: TGCGCCAGCAACTCAGGGACAGCGAACACTGAAGCTTTCTTT. This encodes CASNSGTANTEAFF.

The chain joins TRBV29-1 to TRBJ2-1; no definite D call. Germline V gene sequence: CDR1 SQVTM, CDR2 ANQGSEA. V lost 0 bases, J lost 3 bases, and 15 bases lay in between. The CDR3 is 16 residues long. The CDR3 here is CSVEDPGPSYYNEQFF. DNA of the CDR3: TGCAGCGTTGAAGATCCGGGCCCTTCATACTACAATGAGCAGTTCTTC.

The chain joins TRBV5-1 to TRBJ2-1; 10 bases line up with TRBD2. This CDR3 spans 15 amino acids. V dropped 3 bases and J dropped 4; count of bases not matched to a gene: 4. Per the germline V gene, CDR1 is SGHRS and CDR2 is YFSETQ. Here the CDR3 DNA reads TGCGCCAGCAGCTCTAGCGGGAGAGGGTACAATGAGCAGTTCTTC. Protein sequence: CASSSSGRGYNEQFF.

The chain uses TRBV4-1 and TRBJ2-5; 11 nucleotides match TRBD2. In germline, CDR1 is MGHRA, CDR2 YSYEKL. This CDR3 region has 16 residues. The ends lost 6 bases at V and 5 bases at J; junction bases unmatched: 11. Here the CDR3 DNA reads TGCGCCAGCAGTCCCACTAGCGGGGGTACCCAGGAGACCCAGTACTTC. Residues: CASSPTSGGTQETQYF.

The V call is TRBV9, the J call TRBJ1-1; possible D gene TRBD1, 5 bases. V was shortened by 2 bases and J by 5 bases, with 10 bases between the two germline ends. CDR1 is SGDLS, CDR2 YYNGEE, per germline. The CDR3 has 13 amino acids. As DNA, the CDR3 is TGTGCCAGCAGCGTCCAGGGATCAACTGAAGCTTTCTTT. This translates into CASSVQGSTEAFF. The entire variable domain, with the rest obtained from reference TRBV9 and TRBJ1-1, is as follows: DSGVTQTPKHLITATGQRVTLRCSPRSGDLSVYWYQQSLDQGLQFLIQYYNGEERAKGNILERFSAQQFPDLHSELNLSSLELGDSALYFCASSVQGSTEAFFGQGTRLTVV.

The chain links TRBV9 to TRBJ1-3; a weak D match, TRBD1 (6 bases). The V end lost 0 bases, the J end lost 1 base, and 11 bases lay between the germline ends. The CDR3 runs to 16 residues. The germline V gene encodes CDR1 SGDLS and CDR2 YYNGEE. The CDR3 DNA reads TGTGCCAGCAGCGTAGCTACGGGGGCTTCTGGAAACACCATATATTTT. The encoded protein is CASSVATGASGNTIYF.

V is TRBV10-3 and J is TRBJ2-3; D gene uncertain. Germline CDR1 reads ENHRY; CDR2 reads SYGVKD. The CDR3 consists of 14 residues. With 0 bases removed from V and 4 bases from J, the gap between germline ends came to 8 bases. CDR3 loop: CAISESAIPDTQYF. The CDR3 nucleotides are TGTGCCATCAGTGAGTCGGCGATCCCAGATACGCAGTATTTT.

This chain links TRBV12-3 or TRBV12-4 with TRBJ1-5, with unresolved D. The CDR3 spans 13 residues. The ends were cut back, 0 bases at V and 6 bases at J, with 6 bases in the middle. The CDR3 DNA is TGTGCCAGCAGTTTAGCAGAGGGTCAGCCCCAGCATTTT. It encodes CASSLAEGQPQHF.

V usage is TRBV11-2 and J usage is TRBJ1-6, with D maybe TRBD1 (6 bases). The germline gives CDR1 SGHAT, CDR2 FQNNGV. V lost 5 bases, J lost 0 bases, and 14 bases lay in between. CDR3 length: 17 residues. CDR3 sequence reads: CASSEGTLSSYNSPLHF. The CDR3 region has the DNA TGTGCCAGCAGCGAAGGGACACTGAGCTCCTATAATTCACCCCTCCACTTT.

This clone was counted a single time. The chain is built from TRBV6-4 and TRBJ2-1, with TRBD2 matching over 15 bases. V lost 2 bases, J lost 7 bases, and 9 bases stayed unmatched. The CDR3 runs 18 residues. Germline CDR1 MRHNA, CDR2 SNTAGT. The CDR3 here is CASSDLGLAGGPGNEQFF. CDR3 bases: TGTGCCAGCAGTGACCTCGGACTAGCGGGAGGGCCGGGGAATGAGCAGTTCTTC.

CDR3 sequence reads: CAWSVGDSRRTGELFF. The CDR3 bases are TGTGCCTGGAGTGTGGGGGACAGCCGACGCACCGGGGAGCTGTTTTTT. The V and J genes are TRBV30 and TRBJ2-2, with 7 bases matching TRBD1. The germline CDR1 and CDR2 sequences are GTSNPN and SVGIG (reference sequence). The CDR3 sequence is 16 residues long. V lost 0 bases, J lost 4 bases, and 8 bases stayed unmatched.

The chain carries TRBV7-9 and TRBJ2-7, with TRBD1 identical over 9 bases. Germline lookup yields CDR1 SEHNR and CDR2 FQNEAQ (reference sequence). CDR3 length: 16 amino acids. With V trimmed by 5 bases and J by 3 bases, 11 bases remained unmatched. The CDR3 sequence is CASSPTGQGFYYEQYF. Here the CDR3 DNA reads TGTGCCAGCAGCCCCACCGGACAGGGGTTTTACTACGAGCAGTACTTC.

The chain employs TRBV5-1 and TRBJ1-6; TRBD1 matches at 11 bases. Germline V gene data show CDR1 as SGHRS and CDR2 as YFSETQ. After removal of 2 bases from V and 8 bases from J, the junction contained 6 bases not matched to a gene. The CDR3 is 16 residues long. The CDR3 spells CASSLNRDRGYSPLHF. CDR3 DNA: TGCGCCAGCAGCTTAAACCGGGACAGGGGGTATTCACCCCTCCACTTT.

The chain has TRBV19 and TRBJ1-2, with 10 bases matching TRBD1. CDR1 is LNHDA and CDR2 is SQIVND in the germline V gene (reference sequence). The CDR3 totals 16 residues. The J segment lost 4 bases and the V segment lost 3 bases, leaving 8 bases of the junction unmatched. CDR3 sequence reads: CASSIRDRGKSYGYTF. CDR3 nucleotide sequence: TGTGCCAGTAGTATCAGGGACAGGGGTAAAAGCTATGGCTACACCTTC.

The chain links TRBV5-6 to TRBJ2-5; D unclear. The germline V and J ends were trimmed by 1 base and 6 bases, with 10 bases remaining between them. Germline V gene data show CDR1 as SGHDT and CDR2 as YYEEEE. The CDR3 has 13 amino acids. CDR3 nucleotides: TGTGCCAGCAGCTTGACCGTCAAGAAGACCCAGTACTTC. Amino acid sequence: CASSLTVKKTQYF. The full variable domain, its missing parts supplied by reference TRBV5-6 and TRBJ2-5, is DAGVTQSPTHLIKTRGQQVTLRCSPKSGHDTVSWYQQALGQGPQFIFQYYEEEERQRGNFPDRFSGHQFPNYSSELNVNALLLGDSALYLCASSLTVKKTQYFGPGTRLLVL.

V is TRBV7-9 and J is TRBJ1-1; D unresolved. CDR3 length: 13 residues. Germline V lookup: CDR1 SEHNR, CDR2 FQNEAQ (reference sequence). Trimming shortened V by 6 bases and J by 5 bases, and 13 bases separated the two germline ends. For the CDR3, the DNA is TGTGCCAGCAGGACAATTACGCCGACTGAAGCTTTCTTT. It codes for CASRTITPTEAFF.

The V and J genes are TRBV7-2 and TRBJ2-7, with D possibly matching TRBD1 (5 bases). Trimming pared 4 bases from V and 3 bases from J, leaving 10 bases between. This CDR3 comprises 13 residues. Germline lookup yields CDR1 SGHTA and CDR2 FQGNSA. The CDR3 reads CASSSSGNYEQYF. The CDR3 coding sequence is TGTGCCAGCAGCTCCTCAGGGAACTACGAGCAGTACTTC.

This chain uses TRBV12-2 with TRBJ2-1; the table gives TRBD1 as D, unverified against the DNA. TRBV12-2 is marked as a pseudogene. This CDR3 region has 16 residues. CDR3 amino acids: CASRLAQVHLYNEQFF. CDR3 nucleotides: TGTGCAAGTCGCTTAGCGCAGGTGCACCTTTACAATGAGCAGTTCTTC.

The chain links TRBV5-1 to TRBJ2-1; TRBD2 agrees at 7 bases. Germline values: CDR1 SGHRS, CDR2 YFSETQ. With 0 bases clipped from V and 1 base from J, the junction kept 4 bases outside the gene matches. This CDR3 is built from 16 residues. This CDR3 reads CASSLGLAGSYNEQFF. CDR3 nucleotides: TGCGCCAGCAGCTTGGGACTAGCTGGGTCCTACAATGAGCAGTTCTTC.

This clone occurred a few times. The chain recombines TRBV6-1 with TRBJ2-1, with 10 bases that match TRBD2. V was pared by 1 base and J by 2 bases, with 2 bases of the junction left unmatched. Germline CDR1 MNHNS, CDR2 SASEGT. There are 16 residues in the CDR3. The chain's CDR3 is CASSEESGGAYNEQFF. Written as DNA, the CDR3 is TGTGCCAGCAGTGAAGAGAGCGGGGGGGCCTACAATGAGCAGTTCTTC.

The V and J genes are TRBV28 and TRBJ1-5, with D unresolved. Trimming shortened V by 4 bases and J by 0 bases, and 13 bases separated the two germline ends. Germline lookup yields CDR1 MDHEN and CDR2 SYDVKM. The CDR3 contains 16 residues. The CDR3 sequence: CASSSDNYLSNQPQHF. The CDR3 coding sequence is TGTGCCAGCAGTTCTGACAATTACCTTAGCAATCAGCCCCAGCATTTT. The variable domain in full, with the rest retrieved from reference TRBV28 and TRBJ1-5, is DVKVTQSSRYLVKRTGEKVFLECVQDMDHENMFWYRQDPGLGLRLIYFSYDVKMKEKGDIPEGYSVSREKKERFSLILESASTNQTSMYLCASSSDNYLSNQPQHFGDGTRLSIL.

V usage is TRBV11-3 and J usage is TRBJ2-5; tentatively, D is TRBD2 (8 bases). The ends were cut back, 4 bases at V and 0 bases at J, with 18 bases in the middle. Germline V gene sequence: CDR1 SGHNT, CDR2 YENEEA. There are 17 residues in the CDR3. The CDR3 nucleotides are TGTGCCAGCAGCTCGGGGGGGGACAGACCGTACCAAGAGACCCAGTACTTC. It codes for CASSSGGDRPYQETQYF. Full variable domain (rest looked up from reference TRBV11-3 and TRBJ2-5): EAGVVQSPRYKIIEKKQPVAFWCNPISGHNTLYWYLQNLGQGPELLIRYENEEAVDDSQLPKDRFSAERLKGVDSTLKIQPAELGDSAVYLCASSSGGDRPYQETQYFGPGTRLLVL.